This T cell receptor beta chain was identified during a study of regulatory T cells in long-lasting Graves disease. Germline loops: CDR1 MDHEN, CDR2 SYDVKM. Trimming removed 5 bases at V and 7 bases at J, with 14 bases between. The CDR3 covers 13 residues. This clonotype was seen more than once but under ten times. The time point: newly diagnosed GD, antithyroid drugs for less than 3 months. There was RNA extracted from PBMCs, and the TCR library was made from it. Arm-PCR with iRepertoire HTBI primers amplified the CDR3 regions for these TCR beta libraries. TCRdb analysed the multiplex PCR reads with MiXCR anew, one entry per CDR3 protein. Of 680,000 or so distinct CDR3 sequences listed, roughly 15% are singletons. This sample also appeared in a second study, on T cells in Graves' hyperthyroidism and ophthalmopathy.

This sequence originates from a woman in her 30s with Graves disease. Specimen: peripheral blood mononuclear cells (PBMCs), collected at new diagnosis, from a patient treated with antithyroid drugs. This chain joins TRBV28 and TRBJ1-2, with D possibly matching TRBD1 (5 bases). CDR3 region: CASSQTRGGGYTF. The CDR3 DNA is TGTGCCAGCAGTCAAACCCGGGGGGGTGGCTACACCTTC.